One and the same sample provided the 29 T cell receptor beta chains below, sequenced in a study of T-cell reconstitution after alpha-beta-depleted transplantation in children. During its preparation, the TCRbeta library received unique molecular identifiers. A single record per CDR3 protein comes from TCRdb applying MiXCR to the PCR reads. Found here are a few hundred thousand distinct CDR3 sequences, roughly a quarter of them singletons; the top ten hold 35% to 40%. The sequencing here drew on PBMCs, taken before TCRalphabeta/CD19-depleted stem cell transplant. Receptors were obtained from a boy under two years old with Wiskott-Aldrich syndrome, due to receive a stem cell transplant.

The chain employs TRBV10-3 and TRBJ1-1, with D possibly TRBD1 on 5 matching bases. Germline CDR1 is ENHRY and CDR2 is SYGVKD. The CDR3 length is 15 residues. Trimming left V 4 bases short and J 4 bases short, with 16 bases between. The CDR3 loop is CAISGTGRRSTEAFF. The CDR3 bases are TGTGCCATCAGTGGAACAGGCCGACGGAGCACTGAAGCTTTCTTT.

This clonotype was recorded a few times. V gene TRBV4-1 combines with J gene TRBJ2-7; D remains unclear. There are 12 residues in the CDR3. V dropped 1 base and J dropped 5 bases, with 6 bases sitting between them. CDR1 and CDR2 from the germline V gene are MGHRA and YSYEKL. CDR3: CASSQVSHEQYF. CDR3 nucleotide sequence: TGCGCCAGCAGCCAAGTGTCCCACGAGCAGTACTTC.

The chain is built from TRBV5-6 and TRBJ2-7; the D is unclear. The germline V and J ends were trimmed by 0 bases and 7 bases, with 5 bases remaining between them. Germline V gene sequence: CDR1 SGHDT, CDR2 YYEEEE. The CDR3 totals 11 residues. CDR3 in amino acids: CASSLAEEQYF. Here the CDR3 DNA reads TGTGCCAGCAGCTTGGCTGAGGAGCAGTACTTC.

A few counts support this clonotype. The V gene is TRBV20-1, the J gene TRBJ2-7, with D hard to call. V lost 3 bases and J 2 bases, leaving 11 bases between the germline ends. The CDR3 has 13 amino acids. Germline V gives CDR1 DFQATT, CDR2 SNEGSKA (reference sequence). DNA for the CDR3: TGCAGTGCTAGGGGTACCCTTCCCTACGAGCAGTACTTC. It is translated as CSARGTLPYEQYF.

Written as DNA, the CDR3 is TGTGCCACCAGCCCAGGAAGGTTCGGGTCCTACGAGCAGTACTTC. This encodes CATSPGRFGSYEQYF. J is TRBJ2-7 and V is TRBV15; no clear D gene. V lost 5 bases and J lost 1, with 15 bases in between. This CDR3 contains 15 residues. Germline V lookup: CDR1 LNHNV, CDR2 YYDKDF (reference sequence).

The chain uses TRBV5-6 and TRBJ2-1; no definite D call. The CDR3 spans 13 residues. The germline V gene encodes CDR1 SGHDT and CDR2 YYEEEE. The V gene lost 1 base and the J gene lost 5 bases, with 7 bases spanning the gap. The CDR3 sequence: CASSLSRHNEQFF. CDR3 coding DNA: TGTGCCAGCAGCTTGTCACGTCACAATGAGCAGTTCTTC.

V gene TRBV25-1 combines with J gene TRBJ2-7; D is possibly TRBD1 (6 bases). The CDR3 loop spans 14 amino acids. Germline CDR1 reads MGHDK; CDR2 reads SYGVNS. The V and J ends lost 8 bases and 3 bases respectively, with 17 bases between them. This CDR3 reads CASASAGVIYEQYF. The CDR3 DNA sequence: TGTGCCAGCGCCTCGGCAGGGGTTATCTACGAGCAGTACTTC.

This clonotype was counted only a few times. The chain links TRBV6-5 to TRBJ2-2; D ambiguous. The CDR3 sequence is 14 residues long. Trimming cost V 1 base and J 1 base, with 4 bases left between them. Germline loops: CDR1 MNHEY, CDR2 SVGAGI. The CDR3 reads CASSYYRNTGELFF. CDR3 sequence (DNA): TGTGCCAGCAGTTACTACAGGAACACCGGGGAGCTGTTTTTT.

This chain connects TRBV28 to TRBJ1-5; D ambiguous. Germline V gives CDR1 MDHEN, CDR2 SYDVKM. With 3 bases removed from V and 7 bases from J, the gap between germline ends came to 13 bases. The CDR3 sequence is 14 residues long. In DNA, the CDR3 is TGTGCCAGCAGTTTTGTCGGGTTAAACCAGCCCCAGCATTTT. Protein sequence: CASSFVGLNQPQHF.

The table lists this clonotype with a few counts. The chain recombines TRBV11-2 with TRBJ1-2; D is perhaps TRBD1 (5 bases). This CDR3 has 15 amino acids. V lost 5 bases to trimming and J lost 1 base, with 14 bases between them. Germline V gene lookup returns CDR1 SGHAT and CDR2 FQNNGV. DNA of the CDR3: TGTGCCAGCAGCCCATCTCCGGGGGGTAACTATGGCTACACCTTC. It yields the protein CASSPSPGGNYGYTF.

The J gene is TRBJ2-1, the V gene TRBV5-1, with 7 bases fitting TRBD1. V was pared by 6 bases and J by 6 bases, with 3 bases of the junction left unmatched. This CDR3 is built from 12 residues. Germline values: CDR1 SGHRS, CDR2 YFSETQ. The CDR3 DNA reads TGCGCCAGCACGACAGGGCCCAATGAGCAGTTCTTC. It is translated as CASTTGPNEQFF.

V is TRBV10-3 and J is TRBJ2-2, with D hard to call. The V and J ends lost 4 bases and 4 bases respectively, with 7 bases between them. Germline-derived CDR1 and CDR2 are ENHRY and SYGVKD. This CDR3 spans 13 amino acids. CDR3 protein: CAISAGGTGELFF. CDR3 nucleotide sequence: TGTGCCATCAGTGCGGGTGGCACCGGGGAGCTGTTTTTT.

The rearrangement uses TRBV5-1 and TRBJ2-5, with TRBD2 matching over 13 bases. V lost 3 bases, J lost 5 bases, and 7 bases stayed unmatched. CDR3 length equals 16 residues. Germline CDR1 reads SGHRS; CDR2 reads YFSETQ. CDR3 residues: CASSSLGLAGKETQYF. CDR3 bases: TGCGCCAGCAGCTCCCTGGGACTAGCGGGAAAGGAGACCCAGTACTTC.

This clonotype was counted only a few times. The gene calls are TRBV27 and TRBJ2-1, with 7 bases identical to TRBD2. Per germline, CDR1 MNHEY and CDR2 SMNVEV (reference sequence). The CDR3 totals 15 residues. The J segment lost 7 bases and the V segment lost 3 bases, leaving 9 bases of the junction unmatched. The CDR3 reads CASSFGGRAENEQFF. The CDR3 DNA is TGTGCCAGCAGTTTTGGGGGGAGGGCTGAAAATGAGCAGTTCTTC.

This rearrangement joins TRBV15 to TRBJ2-1, with D tentatively TRBD2 (6 bases). There are 15 residues in the CDR3. V was cut by 1 base and J by 4 bases, with 11 bases left in between. Looked up from germline, CDR1 is LNHNV and CDR2 is YYDKDF (reference sequence). The CDR3 loop is CATSRVLATYNEQFF. CDR3 sequence (DNA): TGTGCCACCAGCAGAGTCCTAGCGACTTACAATGAGCAGTTCTTC.

This chain joins TRBV7-9 and TRBJ2-3; D is uncertain. V gave up 5 bases and J gave up 10 bases, with 10 bases separating them. Germline V lookup: CDR1 SEHNR, CDR2 FQNEAQ (reference sequence). CDR3 length: 11 amino acids. The CDR3 DNA follows: TGTGCCAGCAGCCCCCCCGGACCGCAGTATTTT. Protein sequence: CASSPPGPQYF.

This clonotype showed up just a few times. V gene TRBV27 combines with J gene TRBJ2-1, with D uncertain. The V end lost 8 bases, the J end lost 2 bases, and 16 bases lay between the germline ends. Germline V CDR1 and CDR2: MNHEY, SMNVEV (reference sequence). The CDR3 is made up of 15 amino acids. The CDR3 here is CASHPLGETYNEQFF. The CDR3 nucleotides are TGTGCCAGCCACCCACTTGGCGAGACCTACAATGAGCAGTTCTTC.

The chain carries TRBV18 and TRBJ1-1; D remains unclear. Trimming pared 6 bases from V and 0 bases from J, leaving 11 bases between. CDR1 and CDR2 from the germline V gene are KGHSH and LQKENI. This CDR3 is 14 amino acids long. The CDR3 here is CASSPAPLNTEAFF. The CDR3 DNA reads as TGTGCCAGCTCCCCGGCACCTTTGAACACTGAAGCTTTCTTT.

The chain employs TRBV20-1 and TRBJ2-5; 9 bases line up with TRBD1. The V gene's germline CDR1 is DFQATT and CDR2 SNEGSKA (reference sequence). Unmatched junction bases numbered 13, after V lost 5 bases and J lost 6 bases. The CDR3 contains 15 residues. CDR3 amino acids: CSADVAGTGKKTQYF. CDR3 DNA sequence: TGCAGTGCTGACGTAGCCGGGACAGGGAAAAAGACCCAGTACTTC.

CDR3 amino acids: CASSLMMVAGDPNNEQFF. The CDR3 DNA reads TGCGCCAGCAGCTTGATGATGGTAGCGGGAGATCCCAACAATGAGCAGTTCTTC. The chain has TRBV5-1 and TRBJ2-1; TRBD2 matches 9 bases. CDR1 is SGHRS and CDR2 is YFSETQ in the germline V gene. The CDR3 consists of 18 residues. The J segment lost 5 bases and the V segment lost 1 base, leaving 13 bases of the junction unmatched.

This sequence joins TRBV5-1 and TRBJ1-4; 7 positions agree with TRBD1. The CDR3 runs 18 residues. CDR1 and CDR2 (germline): SGHRS, YFSETQ. V lost 0 bases and J lost 2; bases outside the gene matches: 10. For the CDR3, the DNA is TGCGCCAGCAGCTTGGATCCACTGAGGGGGCACACTAATGAAAAACTGTTTTTT. It translates to CASSLDPLRGHTNEKLFF.

V gene TRBV10-3 combines with J gene TRBJ2-1; no firm D call. Trimming left V 4 bases short and J 9 bases short, with 13 bases between. The germline CDR1 and CDR2 sequences are ENHRY and SYGVKD. The CDR3 totals 13 residues. CDR3 sequence reads: CAISVIRRGEQFF. DNA of the CDR3: TGTGCCATCAGTGTGATCAGGCGAGGTGAGCAGTTCTTC.

The rearrangement links TRBV14 to TRBJ2-1; D remains unclear. The CDR3 runs 12 residues. V lost 0 bases and J 9 bases, leaving 6 bases between the germline ends. Germline-derived CDR1 and CDR2 are SGHDN and FVKESK. CDR3 in DNA: TGTGCCAGCAGCCAAGACTTCGGTGAGCAGTTCTTC. It specifies CASSQDFGEQFF.

This chain uses TRBV2 with TRBJ2-5; possibly TRBD2 for D (5 bases). Germline CDR1 SNHLY, CDR2 FYNNEI. V lost 5 bases and J 7 bases, leaving 11 bases between the germline ends. The CDR3 consists of 12 residues. The CDR3 DNA sequence: TGTGCCAGCAGTCGGACGGGAAGGACCCAGTACTTC. It is translated as CASSRTGRTQYF. Looking up the rest from reference TRBV2 and TRBJ2-5 gives the full variable domain: EPEVTQTPSHQVTQMGQEVILRCVPISNHLYFYWYRQILGQKVEFLVSFYNNEISEKSEIFDDQFSVERPDGSNFTLKIRSTKLEDSAMYFCASSRTGRTQYFGPGTRLLVL.

The chain carries TRBV20-1 and TRBJ1-5; 9 bases are a match to TRBD1. Germline CDR1 is DFQATT and CDR2 is SNEGSKA (reference sequence). The V segment lost 3 bases and the J segment 1 base; nucleotides outside the gene matches: 4. The CDR3 is 15 amino acids. This CDR3 is CSARHRGRSNQPQHF. CDR3 in DNA: TGCAGTGCTAGGCACAGGGGGCGAAGCAATCAGCCCCAGCATTTT.

The chain uses TRBV7-8 and TRBJ2-7, with TRBD2 matching over 11 bases. Germline V gives CDR1 SGHVS, CDR2 FQNEAQ. This CDR3 has 15 residues. Trimming took 5 bases from V and 0 from J; bases not matched to a gene: 3. In DNA, the CDR3 is TGTGCCAGCAGCCTGACTAGCGGGAACTCCTACGAGCAGTACTTC. It codes for CASSLTSGNSYEQYF.

The sample holds a few counts of this clonotype. The V gene is TRBV7-9, the J gene TRBJ1-4, with D uncertain. The V end lost 3 bases, the J end lost 6 bases, and 8 bases lay between the germline ends. CDR1 is SEHNR, CDR2 FQNEAQ, per germline (reference sequence). The CDR3 runs 13 residues. In DNA, the CDR3 is TGTGCCAGCAGCTTTCGCTTGTATGAAAAACTGTTTTTT. Translated: CASSFRLYEKLFF.

This clonotype appeared many times. The rearrangement links TRBV12-3 or TRBV12-4 to TRBJ2-2, with a weak D call TRBD2 (6 bases). V lost 6 bases, J lost 1 base, and 12 bases lay in between. This CDR3 is 15 amino acids long. This CDR3 reads CASSPGGLNTGELFF. Here the CDR3 DNA reads TGTGCCAGCAGCCCTGGGGGGTTGAACACCGGGGAGCTGTTTTTT.

This chain joins TRBV24-1 and TRBJ1-2, with D perhaps matching TRBD1 (5 bases). Germline CDR1 and CDR2: KGHDR and SFDVKD. The V and J ends lost 5 bases and 9 bases respectively, with 12 bases between them. The CDR3 spans 12 residues. The CDR3 coding sequence is TGTGCCACCAGTGCTGCAGGGCAGAGCTACACCTTC. Protein: CATSAAGQSYTF.